These 20 T cell receptor beta chains came from one sample sequenced in a study of T cell responses to AZD1222 COVID-19 vaccine (TCRdb year 2021). Receptors were amplified or captured by the immunoSEQ multiplex PCR assay. TCRdb provides this immuneACCESS table in a form limited to in-frame rearrangements. Some clones are lacking; in checked studies, under half of them reflect an unresolved V gene, and why the rest are absent is not known. Present in this sample are about 140,000 clones, roughly 91% of which were seen just once. Approximately 5% of the sample is taken by the ten largest. What the time point label conveys for this sample: baseline before first vaccination. Material: peripheral blood, obtained on day 0 of AZD1222 vaccination. The receptors derive from an adult in good health.

The rearrangement uses TRBV12-3 or TRBV12-4 and TRBJ1-1; 10 bases fit TRBD1. Trimming at V came to 5 bases and at J to 5 bases, leaving 2 bases not matched to a gene. The CDR3 has 13 amino acids. CDR3 nucleotide sequence: TGTGCCAGCAGTGGGGACAGGGGAACTGAAGCTTTCTTT. This encodes CASSGDRGTEAFF.

The chain has TRBV7-9 and TRBJ2-2, with a weak D call TRBD2 (6 bases). Looked up from germline, CDR1 is SEHNR and CDR2 is FQNEAQ (reference sequence). V was cut by 3 bases and J by 3 bases, with 14 bases left in between. This CDR3 region has 16 residues. CDR3 sequence reads: CASSFSGGIDTGELFF. The CDR3, as DNA: TGTGCCAGCAGCTTTTCCGGCGGGATTGACACCGGGGAGCTGTTTTTT.

The rearrangement links TRBV3-1 (or the pseudogene TRBV3-2) to TRBJ2-3; 10 bases are a match to TRBD2. CDR3 length: 17 amino acids. V shed 3 bases and J 4 bases; nucleotides not matched to a gene: 10. Per the germline V gene, CDR1 is LGHDT and CDR2 is YNNKEL (reference sequence). The CDR3 DNA follows: TGTGCCAGCAGCCACCCCCTAGGGACTAGCGTACCAGATACGCAGTATTTT. This translates into CASSHPLGTSVPDTQYF.

The gene calls are TRBV6-6 and TRBJ1-2; D gene uncertain. The CDR3 extends over 11 amino acids. The V gene lost 2 bases and the J gene lost 6 bases, with 4 bases spanning the gap. Per the germline V gene, CDR1 is MNHNY and CDR2 is SVGAGI (reference sequence). The DNA of the CDR3 is TGTGCCAGCAGTTACGACGATGGCTACACCTTC. Protein: CASSYDDGYTF.

This clone was seen a handful of times. The CDR3: CASSISGYNTEAFF. Written as DNA, the CDR3 is TGTGCCAGTAGTATATCAGGTTATAACACTGAAGCTTTCTTT. The chain uses TRBV19 and TRBJ1-1; no clear D gene. Trimming took off 2 bases at V and 2 bases at J, with 9 bases between the two ends. The CDR3 consists of 14 residues. Germline values: CDR1 LNHDA, CDR2 SQIVND (reference sequence).

The CDR3 DNA follows: TGTGCCAGCAGTTCCCTAAAGGCCTCCAATTCACCCCTCCACTTT. This sequence encodes CASSSLKASNSPLHF. The chain recombines TRBV27 with TRBJ1-6; D uncertain. CDR1 MNHEY and CDR2 SMNVEV come from the germline V gene (reference sequence). The germline V and J ends were trimmed by 4 bases and 7 bases, with 14 bases remaining between them. This CDR3 has 15 residues.

V usage is TRBV27 and J usage is TRBJ2-1, with 14 positions matching TRBD2. The CDR3 is 19 residues long. J was trimmed by 0 bases and V by 3 bases; bases with no gene match: 7. Germline V lookup: CDR1 MNHEY, CDR2 SMNVEV (reference sequence). The DNA for the CDR3 is TGTGCCAGCAGTTTCGCGACTAGCGGGGGGGTAAGCTCCTACAATGAGCAGTTCTTC. Protein product: CASSFATSGGVSSYNEQFF.

This chain links TRBV6-5 with TRBJ1-5, with TRBD1 identical over 7 bases. Germline values: CDR1 MNHEY, CDR2 SVGAGI. The CDR3 sequence is 14 residues long. V shed 10 bases, J shed 3 bases, and the junction held 9 bases outside the gene matches. Written as DNA, the CDR3 is TGTGCCATACAGGGGACTAATATCAATCAGCCCCAGCATTTT. The encoded protein is CAIQGTNINQPQHF.

The DNA for the CDR3 is TGTGCCAGCAGCTTAAAACCTCTAACGACTAGCGGGTACAATGAGCAGTTCTTC. Its translation: CASSLKPLTTSGYNEQFF. This chain links TRBV7-3 with TRBJ2-1; 10 bases are a match to TRBD2. The germline CDR1 and CDR2 sequences are SGHTA and FQGTGA. The CDR3 sequence is 18 residues long. The V gene end was trimmed by 1 base and the J gene end by 4 bases; junction bases not matched to a gene: 10.

Written as DNA, the CDR3 is TGTGCCAGCAGCAAGGACAGGTTGGCAGATACGCAGTATTTT. It encodes CASSKDRLADTQYF. The J gene is TRBJ2-3, the V gene TRBV7-2; the match to TRBD1 covers 7 bases. With V trimmed by 5 bases and J by 4 bases, 6 bases remained unmatched. Germline loops: CDR1 SGHTA, CDR2 FQGNSA. The CDR3 length is 14 residues.

The chain combines TRBV4-3 with TRBJ1-1, with TRBD1 as a possible D gene (5 bases). Germline V CDR1 and CDR2: LGHNA, YSLEER. This CDR3 spans 15 amino acids. Trimming took 0 bases from V and 0 from J, leaving 8 bases between them. The CDR3 region has the DNA TGCGCCAGCAGCCAAGAGACAGTTTTGAACACTGAAGCTTTCTTT. Its protein product is CASSQETVLNTEAFF.

This chain connects TRBV12-3 or TRBV12-4 to TRBJ2-7; unclear D gene. There are 13 residues in the CDR3. The V end lost 3 bases, the J end lost 1 base, and 7 bases lay between the germline ends. The CDR3 DNA sequence: TGTGCCAGCAGTTTCTCACAGTCCTACGAGCAGTACTTC. Amino acids: CASSFSQSYEQYF.

This chain joins TRBV5-6 and TRBJ1-6, with 7 bases lining up with TRBD1. Trimming took 4 bases from V and 7 from J; bases not matched to a gene: 5. Germline V gene sequence: CDR1 SGHDT, CDR2 YYEEEE. This CDR3 is built from 14 residues. CDR3 loop: CASSPRTGNSPLHF. DNA of the CDR3: TGTGCCAGCAGCCCAAGGACAGGAAATTCACCCCTCCACTTT.

This clone has just one count. The V call is TRBV4-1, the J call TRBJ2-7; the match to TRBD2 covers 10 bases. The CDR3 loop spans 19 amino acids. V was clipped by 0 bases and J by 1 base; unmatched bases: 12. Germline V CDR1 and CDR2: MGHRA, YSYEKL. The CDR3 here is CASSQDRVGLAGVSYEQYF. The CDR3 DNA reads as TGCGCCAGCAGCCAAGATCGGGTCGGGCTAGCGGGAGTTTCCTACGAGCAGTACTTC.

This clone has a handful of counts. V gene TRBV15 combines with J gene TRBJ2-1, with 13 bases matching TRBD2. This CDR3 is 15 amino acids long. Germline V lookup: CDR1 LNHNV, CDR2 YYDKDF (reference sequence). The ends lost 1 base at V and 6 bases at J; junction bases unmatched: 0. The CDR3 DNA reads as TGTGCCACCAGCAGAGGGACTAGCGGGGGCAATGAGCAGTTCTTC. Translated, it gives CATSRGTSGGNEQFF. The full variable domain, completed using reference TRBV15 and TRBJ2-1, is DAMVIQNPRYQVTQFGKPVTLSCSQTLNHNVMYWYQQKSSQAPKLLFHYYDKDFNNEADTPDNFQSRRPNTSFCFLDIRSPGLGDTAMYLCATSRGTSGGNEQFFGPGTRLTVL.

This sequence joins TRBV6-1 and TRBJ2-3, with TRBD2 matching over 9 bases. V was clipped by 2 bases and J by 2 bases; unmatched bases: 11. CDR1 and CDR2 (germline): MNHNS, SASEGT. The CDR3 contains 18 residues. CDR3 nucleotides: TGTGCCAGCAGTGAAAACCTTGGGAGCGGGGGGCTCACAGATACGCAGTATTTT. Its protein is CASSENLGSGGLTDTQYF.

The chain employs TRBV5-4 and TRBJ1-2; no clear D gene. The CDR3 is made up of 13 amino acids. Deletions cut 4 bases from V and 8 bases from J, with 15 bases between. The germline V gene has CDR1 SGHNT and CDR2 YYREEE (reference sequence). CDR3 protein: CASSPTGFAGYTF. CDR3 sequence (DNA): TGTGCCAGCAGCCCCACGGGATTTGCCGGCTACACCTTC.

The chain has TRBV4-3 and TRBJ1-6, with a tentative D call TRBD1 (6 bases). CDR1 LGHNA and CDR2 YSLEER come from the germline V gene. Trimming pared 0 bases from V and 9 bases from J, leaving 6 bases between. The CDR3 contains 13 residues. CDR3 sequence: CASSQEGGSPLHF. The CDR3 nucleotides read TGCGCCAGCAGCCAAGAAGGGGGTTCACCCCTCCACTTT.

This chain joins TRBV29-1 and TRBJ2-7; D is perhaps TRBD1 (6 bases). The germline V gene has CDR1 SQVTM and CDR2 ANQGSEA. V was cut by 6 bases and J by 3 bases, with 9 bases left in between. The length of the CDR3 is 11 residues. CDR3 nucleotide sequence: TGCAGCGTCCGGACAGTCTACGAGCAGTACTTC. Translation gives CSVRTVYEQYF.

This clone was seen just once. The chain employs TRBV19 and TRBJ2-3; possibly TRBD2 for D (6 bases). Germline assignment: CDR1 LNHDA and CDR2 SQIVND (reference sequence). The CDR3 spans 13 residues. Trimming pared 6 bases from V and 7 bases from J, leaving 14 bases between. CDR3: CASSATEGNTQYF. The CDR3 DNA reads TGTGCCAGTAGCGCGACGGAGGGTAATACGCAGTATTTT.